The source of this T cell receptor (beta chain) is a study of blood T cell repertoires in COVID-19. Turning to the study itself: The United States, Italy and Spain supplied acute and convalescent COVID-19 samples.

Per the original data handling: Researchers report that nucleated cell counts were estimated from reference gene primer amplification. The method was immunoSEQ multiplex PCR; TCRdb's version includes in-frame clones alone and lacks a portion of them. V, J and clone size were drawn from that table, and D and trimming were deduced from the DNA. Of about 140,000 clones listed, 77% are singletons. The V and J ends lost 4 bases and 0 bases, in that order; junction bases with no gene match: 6. Germline V lookup: CDR1 SEHNR, CDR2 FQNEAQ (reference sequence). The CDR3 is 16 residues long. The chain combines TRBV7-9 with TRBJ1-1, with 9 nucleotides matching TRBD1. Sequenced material: peripheral blood. The sequence came from a woman in her fifties or sixties with active or convalescent COVID-19. The CDR3 coding sequence is TGTGCCAGCAGCTCCACAGGGGGCGCGGTGAACACTGAAGCTTTCTTT. It specifies CASSSTGGAVNTEAFF.